These T cell receptor beta chains were read from a single sample in a study of T cells in Graves' hyperthyroidism and ophthalmopathy. TCRdb redid the calling of the multiplex PCR reads with MiXCR, one entry per CDR3 protein. The sample holds 660,000 or so distinct CDR3 sequences, roughly 20% seen once. The sequenced material came from blood. The source is a man aged 30 to 39 with Graves' ophthalmopathy. CDR3s include the opening cysteine and the closing phenylalanine or tryptophan. The D gene is left open where the match is weak. Some rows have no size entry. The others give once, few or many, or a class for an expanded clone.

v_gene	j_gene	abundance	d_gene	CDR3nt	CDR3aa
TRBV20-1	TRBJ2-1	few	NA	TGCAGTGCGCCCAATCCAAGCTCCTACAATGAGCAGTTCTTC	CSAPNPSSYNEQFF
TRBV7-2	TRBJ1-2	few	NA	TGTGCCAGCAGCGCAGCCCCGGGGACCAACTATGGCTACACCTTC	CASSAAPGTNYGYTF
TRBV9	TRBJ2-2	NA	NA	TGTGCCAGCAGCGTAGCTATCGCTGCCGGGGAGCTGTTTTTT	CASSVAIAAGELFF
TRBV7-2	TRBJ1-3	many	NA	TGTGCCAGCAGCTTGTATTCGTCAGGGCGGACCGACTCTGGAAACACCATATATTTT	CASSLYSSGRTDSGNTIYF
TRBV10-3	TRBJ1-1	few	NA	TGTGCCATCAGTGAATTTGGCGGGGTGAACACTGAAGCTTTCTTT	CAISEFGGVNTEAFF
TRBV11-2	TRBJ2-2	many	NA	TGTGCCAGCAGCTTAGAATGGTTCGCCGGGGAGCTGTTTTTT	CASSLEWFAGELFF
TRBV3-1	TRBJ2-1	few	NA	TGTGCCAGCAGCCAAGGCAGCTATGAGCAGTTCTTC	CASSQGSYEQFF
TRBV2	TRBJ2-3	NA	NA	TGTGCCAGCAGCGAGGGTCATCCTACAGATACGCAGTATTTT	CASSEGHPTDTQYF
TRBV28	TRBJ2-7	few	TRBD2	TGTGCCAGCAGGAGAAGCGGGACCTACGAGCAGTACTTC	CASRRSGTYEQYF
TRBV29-1	TRBJ1-3	NA	NA	TGCAGCGGAGGGGAGTTTGGAAACACCATATATTTT	CSGGEFGNTIYF
TRBV6-5	TRBJ2-1	NA	NA	TGTGCCAGCAGTTACTCAGGGGACTCCTACTACAATGAGCAGTTCTTC	CASSYSGDSYYNEQFF
TRBV20-1	TRBJ2-5	NA	NA	TGCAGTGCTAGAGATTACTCATTGGGGACCCAGTACTTC	CSARDYSLGTQYF
TRBV15	TRBJ1-2	many	TRBD1	TGTGCCACCAGCAGAGGCCGGACAGGGGCGGACTATGGCTACACCTTC	CATSRGRTGADYGYTF
TRBV14	TRBJ2-7	NA	NA	TGTGCCAGCAGCCAATACCCCCGAGGGACGGACGGGCACGAGCAGTACTTC	CASSQYPRGTDGHEQYF
TRBV7-2	TRBJ1-5	many	NA	TGTGCCAGCAGCTTAGAGGGGGGGAGTTATCAGCCCCAGCATTTT	CASSLEGGSYQPQHF
TRBV9	TRBJ2-5	NA	NA	TGTGCCAGCAGCACCCCTCTGGCAGGGGGGGAAGAGACCCAGTACTTC	CASSTPLAGGEETQYF
TRBV12-3/TRBV12-4	TRBJ2-6	NA	TRBD2	TGTGCCAGCAGTTTCTACGGGAGGGCCGCTGGGGCCAACGTCCTGACTTTC	CASSFYGRAAGANVLTF
TRBV5-1	TRBJ2-6	few	TRBD1	TGCGCCAGCAGCCATAACTCGAGACAGGGGGTTTCCTCTGGGGCCAACGTCCTGACTTTC	CASSHNSRQGVSSGANVLTF
TRBV30	TRBJ2-7	many	NA	TGTGCCTGGAGAGTTCGGGACACCATCCCGACGGGCGAGCAGTACTTC	CAWRVRDTIPTGEQYF
TRBV28	TRBJ1-2	many	TRBD1	TGTGCCAGCAGTTTTCGGGACAGGGAGTATGGCTACACCTTC	CASSFRDREYGYTF
TRBV18	TRBJ2-7	NA	TRBD1	TGTGCCAGCTCACCTTCCGGGACAGGGGTTCTCTACGAGCAGTACTTC	CASSPSGTGVLYEQYF
TRBV29-1	TRBJ2-7	NA	TRBD2	TGCAGCGTTGTCCTAGCGGGATCCTACGAGCAGTACTTC	CSVVLAGSYEQYF
TRBV6-1	TRBJ2-3	few	TRBD2	TGTGCCTGCGACCTGACTAGCGGGAGAACAGATACGCAGTATTTT	CACDLTSGRTDTQYF
TRBV7-9	TRBJ2-2	few	NA	TGTGCCAGCAGCTATCGACAGCGGACCGGGGAGCTGTTTTTT	CASSYRQRTGELFF
TRBV29-1	TRBJ2-1	NA	TRBD2	TGCAGCTCCCTGACCCCTAGCGGGAAATGGAATGAGCAGTTCTTC	CSSLTPSGKWNEQFF
TRBV7-8	TRBJ1-1	NA	NA	TGTGCCAGCAGCCACAACAGGGTTGACACTGAAGCTTTCTTT	CASSHNRVDTEAFF
TRBV5-1	TRBJ2-1	many	NA	TGCGCCAGCAGCTTGTTTTCGAGGGATGGAGGAGACAATGAGCAGTTCTTC	CASSLFSRDGGDNEQFF
TRBV20-1	TRBJ2-1	many	TRBD2	TGCAGTGCTAGATCCCTGCTAGCGGCCCACAATGAGCAGTTCTTC	CSARSLLAAHNEQFF
TRBV13	TRBJ2-7	few	NA	TGTGCCAGCAGCGGACGGACAGTTGACTTGGACGAGCAGTACTTC	CASSGRTVDLDEQYF
TRBV7-9	TRBJ1-5	once	TRBD1	TGTGCCAGCAGCCCAGGACAGGGATGGAATCAGCCCCAGCATTTT	CASSPGQGWNQPQHF
TRBV20-1	TRBJ2-7	NA	TRBD2	TGCAGTGCTAGTCCGATTCGACTAGCGATTACCTACGAGCAGTACTTC	CSASPIRLAITYEQYF
TRBV18	TRBJ1-4	few	NA	TGTGCCAGCTCACCGGGGACGGCCATCCTTGCAACTAATGAAAAACTGTTTTTT	CASSPGTAILATNEKLFF
TRBV20-1	TRBJ1-5	few	NA	TGCAGTGCTAGAGTTATTGGAGTGGGGGACAATCAGCCCCAGCATTTT	CSARVIGVGDNQPQHF
TRBV27	TRBJ2-2	NA	NA	TGTGCCAGCAGACCAGGGAGTGGAGGCACCGGGGAGCTGTTTTTT	CASRPGSGGTGELFF
TRBV4-1	TRBJ2-7	many	TRBD1	TGCGCCAGCAGCCAAGATGGACAGGGGGCCGACGAGCAGTACTTC	CASSQDGQGADEQYF
TRBV7-9	TRBJ2-1	NA	NA	TGTGTCAGCAGCTTAGGCGACAGCCACAATGAGCAGTTCTTC	CVSSLGDSHNEQFF
TRBV7-3	TRBJ2-1	many	NA	TGTGCCAGCAGCGAAGGAGGGCCGTCCTACAATGAGCAGTTCTTC	CASSEGGPSYNEQFF
TRBV7-6	TRBJ2-6	once	NA	TGTGCCAGCAGCTTAGGGGTGACAAGCTCTGGGGCCAACGTCCTGACTTTC	CASSLGVTSSGANVLTF
TRBV12-3/TRBV12-4	TRBJ2-7	few	TRBD1	TGTGCCAGCAGTTTAAATGGACAGGGGGCCTACGAGCAGTACTTC	CASSLNGQGAYEQYF
TRBV7-2	TRBJ2-7	NA	TRBD2	TGTGCCAGCAGCTTAGGGACTAGCGGGAGGTGGTACGAGCAGTACTTC	CASSLGTSGRWYEQYF
TRBV7-3	TRBJ1-6	NA	NA	TGTGCCAGCAGCTTATACGCCGACTCACCCCTCCACTTT	CASSLYADSPLHF
TRBV6-5	TRBJ1-6	few	NA	TGTGCCAGCAGTTACTCGTCCCCACAGGGATTTGGTTCACCCCTCCACTTT	CASSYSSPQGFGSPLHF
TRBV4-2	TRBJ1-1	few	TRBD1	TGTGCCAGCAGCCAAGATCGGACAGGGGGCACTGAAGCTTTCTTT	CASSQDRTGGTEAFF
TRBV19	TRBJ2-5	few	NA	TGTGCCAGTAGTATCACAGGGCGGCAAGAGACCCAGTACTTC	CASSITGRQETQYF
TRBV3-1	TRBJ2-1	NA	NA	TGTGCCAGCAGCAAAGGGGCGTCCTACAATGAGCAGTCCTTC	CASSKGASYNEQSF
TRBV7-9	TRBJ2-1	NA	NA	TGTGCCAGCAGCTTAGATCCGGGCATGCATGAGCAGTTCTTC	CASSLDPGMHEQFF
TRBV20-1	TRBJ2-5	many	TRBD1	TGCAGTGAAAGGACAGGGACCAAAGAGACCCAGTACTTC	CSERTGTKETQYF
TRBV7-9	TRBJ2-7	few	NA	TGTGCCAGCAGCCAAGGCAATTCCTACGAGCAGTACTTC	CASSQGNSYEQYF
TRBV11-3	TRBJ2-2	many	NA	TGTGCCAGCAGCTTCAAAGGCAACGGGGAGCTGTTTTTT	CASSFKGNGELFF
TRBV5-6	TRBJ2-1	few	NA	TGTGCCAGCAGCCCCCCGGGACCGAGCTCCTACAATGAGCAGTTCTTC	CASSPPGPSSYNEQFF
TRBV18	TRBJ2-4	NA	TRBD2	TGTGCCAGCTCTCGCTCAGGACTAGAGAAGGGGTACATTCAGTACTTC	CASSRSGLEKGYIQYF
TRBV12-5	TRBJ1-2	NA	NA	TGTGCTAGTGGTTTGTTCCTCGACGGCGCCAACTATGGCTACACCTTC	CASGLFLDGANYGYTF
TRBV6-2/TRBV6-3	TRBJ2-1	NA	NA	TGTGCCAGCAGTGACACCCATCTCGGCGATGAGCAGTTCTTC	CASSDTHLGDEQFF
TRBV4-2	TRBJ2-5	NA	TRBD2	TGTGCCAGCAGCCCGGGGACTAGCGGGAGGCCAGGGGGTTCCGAGACCCAGTACTTC	CASSPGTSGRPGGSETQYF
TRBV2	TRBJ1-1	NA	NA	TGTGCCAGCAGTCAAAGACAGCTTGAAGCTTTCTTT	CASSQRQLEAFF
TRBV27	TRBJ2-3	many	TRBD2	TGTGCCAGCAGTCCCGGGACTAGCGTAACAGATACGCAGTATTTT	CASSPGTSVTDTQYF
TRBV24-1	TRBJ2-1	few	NA	TGTGCCACCAGTGATTTTCGCCTTGATGAGCAGTTCTTC	CATSDFRLDEQFF